Listed below are T cell receptor beta chains from one sample, sequenced in a study of blood T cells in healthy people across ages. MiXCR, applied by TCRdb to the 5' RACE reads, yields one record per CDR3 protein. The sample comprises some 1.5 million distinct CDR3 sequences, over 25% of which are singletons, and 7.7% rests with the top ten. The sequenced sample was blood. These receptor sequences come from a woman in her 30s in good health. Both conserved end residues are part of each CDR3. D genes are given only for firm matches. Only some rows state a clone size, as once, few, many or a class for expanded clones.

V: TRBV2
size: NA
J: TRBJ2-5
D: TRBD2
CDR3: CARRLAQKETQYF
DNA: TGTGCCAGACGACTAGCGCAAAAAGAGACCCAGTACTTC

V: TRBV29-1
size: NA
J: TRBJ2-2
D: TRBD2
CDR3: CSVAGLAGGPHTGERFF
DNA: TGCAGCGTTGCCGGACTAGCGGGAGGGCCGCACACCGGGGAGCGGTTTTTT

V: TRBV10-3
size: NA
J: TRBJ1-5
D: NA
CDR3: CAISDGLDNQPQHF
DNA: TGTGCCATCAGTGACGGATTGGACAATCAGCCCCAGCATTTT

V: TRBV11-2
size: NA
J: TRBJ1-4
D: NA
CDR3: CASRGVNEKLFF
DNA: TGTGCCAGCAGGGGTGTTAATGAAAAACTGTTTTTT

V: TRBV6-5
size: NA
J: TRBJ1-5
D: NA
CDR3: CASSPMTDQPQHF
DNA: TGTGCCAGCAGTCCAATGACTGATCAGCCCCAGCATTTT

V: TRBV20-1
size: NA
J: TRBJ1-6
D: NA
CDR3: CSARRIRADNSPLHF
DNA: TGCAGTGCTAGAAGGATTCGGGCTGATAATTCACCCCTCCACTTT

V: TRBV7-9
size: NA
J: TRBJ1-2
D: TRBD1
CDR3: CASSPRWTGGSYGYTF
DNA: TGTGCCAGCAGCCCACGCTGGACAGGGGGCTCCTATGGCTACACCTTC

V: TRBV6-6
size: NA
J: TRBJ1-6
D: NA
CDR3: CASSYSGSYNSPLHF
DNA: TGTGCCAGCAGTTACTCAGGGTCCTATAATTCACCCCTCCACTTT

V: TRBV20-1
size: NA
J: TRBJ1-1
D: NA
CDR3: CSAGFMNTEAFF
DNA: TGCAGTGCTGGATTTATGAACACTGAAGCTTTCTTT

V: TRBV7-9
size: few
J: TRBJ2-7
D: TRBD2
CDR3: CASSWTSGIEQYF
DNA: TGTGCCAGCAGCTGGACTAGCGGGATCGAGCAGTACTTC

V: TRBV6-5
size: many
J: TRBJ2-7
D: NA
CDR3: CASSPHSPQGSEQYF
DNA: TGTGCCAGCAGCCCCCATTCCCCTCAGGGTTCCGAGCAGTACTTC

V: TRBV20-1
size: many
J: TRBJ2-7
D: TRBD2
CDR3: CSASPGLAGGPTYEQYF
DNA: TGCAGTGCTAGCCCGGGACTAGCGGGGGGTCCCACCTACGAGCAGTACTTC

V: TRBV2
size: NA
J: TRBJ2-1
D: TRBD2
CDR3: CASSPRREGRNEQFF
DNA: TGTGCCAGCAGTCCCCGGCGGGAGGGCCGGAATGAGCAGTTCTTC

V: TRBV4-3
size: NA
J: TRBJ1-1
D: NA
CDR3: CASSQVAPPGSEAFF
DNA: TGCGCCAGCAGCCAAGTAGCACCGCCTGGGTCAGAAGCTTTCTTT

V: TRBV28
size: many
J: TRBJ2-4
D: NA
CDR3: CASSSPPQSIQYF
DNA: TGTGCCAGCAGTTCCCCCCCACAGAGTATTCAGTACTTC

V: TRBV5-1
size: NA
J: TRBJ1-6
D: TRBD1
CDR3: CASSRTGGDTSPRHF
DNA: TGCGCCAGCAGCCGGACAGGGGGCGATACTTCACCCCGCCACTTT

V: TRBV7-2
size: NA
J: TRBJ2-6
D: NA
CDR3: CASSLREGTEANVLTF
DNA: TGTGCCAGCAGCTTAAGGGAGGGGACAGAGGCCAACGTCCTGACTTTC

V: TRBV4-3
size: few
J: TRBJ1-2
D: NA
CDR3: CASSLTPEDGYTF
DNA: TGCGCCAGCAGCCTAACACCGGAGGATGGCTACACCTTC

V: TRBV29-1
size: many
J: TRBJ2-1
D: TRBD2
CDR3: CSVREYSYNEQFF
DNA: TGCAGCGTGCGGGAGTACTCCTACAATGAGCAGTTCTTC

V: TRBV9
size: few
J: TRBJ2-1
D: TRBD2
CDR3: CASSDRLAGVIEQFF
DNA: TGTGCCAGCAGCGACAGACTAGCGGGAGTTATTGAGCAGTTCTTC

V: TRBV14
size: NA
J: TRBJ2-7
D: NA
CDR3: CASSQGVIGQGSYEQYF
DNA: TGTGCCAGCAGCCAAGGTGTAATAGGGCAGGGGAGCTACGAGCAGTACTTC

V: TRBV5-1
size: NA
J: TRBJ2-3
D: TRBD2
CDR3: CASSPTSGRASAPDTQYF
DNA: TGCGCCAGCAGCCCTACTAGCGGGAGGGCCTCGGCCCCAGATACGCAGTATTTT

V: TRBV5-1
size: few
J: TRBJ2-3
D: TRBD2
CDR3: CASRSRGGGITDTQYF
DNA: TGCGCCAGCAGGTCGCGAGGCGGGGGAATCACAGATACGCAGTATTTT

V: TRBV20-1
size: few
J: TRBJ1-2
D: TRBD1
CDR3: CSAWSGGTDYGYTF
DNA: TGCAGTGCGTGGTCTGGCGGGACAGACTATGGCTACACCTTC

V: TRBV7-9
size: NA
J: TRBJ2-7
D: TRBD1
CDR3: CASSPLGTGAYEQYF
DNA: TGTGCCAGCAGCCCCCTCGGGACAGGCGCCTACGAGCAGTACTTC

V: TRBV18
size: few
J: TRBJ1-1
D: TRBD1
CDR3: CASSPPTGAVTEAFF
DNA: TGTGCCAGCTCACCCCCGACAGGGGCGGTCACTGAAGCTTTCTTT

V: TRBV21-1
size: few
J: TRBJ1-1
D: NA
CDR3: CASSKSGSGDLDTEAFF
DNA: TGTGCCAGCAGCAAAAGCGGATCAGGGGACTTGGACACTGAAGCTTTCTTT

V: TRBV7-9
size: NA
J: TRBJ1-1
D: NA
CDR3: CASAQEVNAFF
DNA: TGTGCCAGCGCTCAGGAGGTCAATGCTTTCTTT

V: TRBV5-1
size: once
J: TRBJ2-4
D: NA
CDR3: CASSQYPPTGWPGEKNIQYF
DNA: TGCGCCAGCAGCCAGTACCCGCCAACAGGGTGGCCTGGGGAAAAAAACATTCAGTACTTC

V: TRBV20-1
size: NA
J: TRBJ2-2
D: NA
CDR3: CSARGPQGGSYTGELFF
DNA: TGCAGTGCTAGAGGCCCTCAGGGCGGGTCGTACACCGGGGAGCTGTTTTTT

V: TRBV5-1
size: NA
J: TRBJ2-7
D: NA
CDR3: CASRDPGPNEQYF
DNA: TGCGCCAGCAGGGATCCAGGGCCGAACGAGCAGTACTTC

V: TRBV11-1
size: once
J: TRBJ2-2
D: NA
CDR3: CASSLSRNTGERFF
DNA: TGTGCCAGCAGCTTAAGCCGGAACACCGGGGAGCGGTTTTTT

V: TRBV18
size: NA
J: TRBJ2-3
D: NA
CDR3: CASSPFFGGRSDTQYF
DNA: TGTGCCAGCTCACCTTTCTTCGGGGGCCGATCAGATACGCAGTATTTT

V: TRBV11-2
size: few
J: TRBJ2-5
D: NA
CDR3: CASSPPFSHQETQYF
DNA: TGTGCCAGCAGCCCACCCTTCTCCCATCAAGAGACCCAGTACTTC

V: TRBV30
size: many
J: TRBJ2-7
D: NA
CDR3: CAWTPGPPSYEQYF
DNA: TGTGCCTGGACACCGGGCCCACCTTCCTACGAGCAGTACTTC

V: TRBV19
size: NA
J: TRBJ2-7
D: TRBD2
CDR3: CASRLAGEEYF
DNA: TGTGCCAGTCGACTAGCGGGAGAAGAGTACTTC

V: TRBV7-2
size: NA
J: TRBJ2-4
D: NA
CDR3: CASSPGGSGTEKNIQYF
DNA: TGTGCCAGCAGCCCAGGGGGGTCCGGGACCGAGAAAAACATTCAGTACTTC

V: TRBV12-3/TRBV12-4
size: NA
J: TRBJ2-3
D: NA
CDR3: CASSRKGSTDTQYF
DNA: TGTGCCAGCAGCAGGAAGGGGAGCACAGATACGCAGTATTTT

V: TRBV28
size: few
J: TRBJ2-3
D: NA
CDR3: CASSPFRADTQYF
DNA: TGTGCCAGCAGTCCCTTCAGGGCAGATACGCAGTATTTT

V: TRBV11-2
size: NA
J: TRBJ1-6
D: NA
CDR3: CTSSLLGPNSPLHF
DNA: TGTACCAGCAGCTTATTGGGACCGAATTCACCCCTCCACTTT

V: TRBV12-3/TRBV12-4
size: NA
J: TRBJ2-1
D: TRBD1
CDR3: CASSLCGTGWSNEQFF
DNA: TGTGCCAGCAGTTTATGTGGGACAGGGTGGTCCAATGAGCAGTTCTTC

V: TRBV18
size: many
J: TRBJ2-5
D: NA
CDR3: CASSPGSDETQYF
DNA: TGTGCCAGCTCACCGGGGTCGGACGAGACCCAGTACTTC

V: TRBV6-1
size: NA
J: TRBJ2-1
D: TRBD1
CDR3: CASSPGTGPQETQFF
DNA: TGTGCCAGCAGCCCCGGGACAGGGCCACAAGAGACCCAGTTCTTC

V: TRBV20-1
size: few
J: TRBJ2-7
D: NA
CDR3: CSARDAKYEQYF
DNA: TGCAGTGCTAGAGATGCCAAATACGAGCAGTACTTC

V: TRBV28
size: few
J: TRBJ1-4
D: TRBD1
CDR3: CASSLDRVFEKLFF
DNA: TGTGCCAGCAGTTTAGACAGGGTATTCGAAAAACTGTTTTTT

V: TRBV12-3/TRBV12-4
size: once
J: TRBJ2-1
D: NA
CDR3: CASSPGSWLEDNGQFF
DNA: TGTGCCAGCAGTCCAGGGAGCTGGTTGGAGGACAATGGGCAGTTCTTC

V: TRBV2
size: once
J: TRBJ2-4
D: NA
CDR3: CASSGLLGNEQYF
DNA: TGTGCCAGCAGTGGACTCCTCGGCAATGAGCAGTACTTC

V: TRBV12-3/TRBV12-4
size: few
J: TRBJ1-5
D: TRBD1
CDR3: CASSPGTGSGQPQHF
DNA: TGTGCCAGCAGTCCCGGGACAGGGTCTGGGCAGCCCCAGCATTTT